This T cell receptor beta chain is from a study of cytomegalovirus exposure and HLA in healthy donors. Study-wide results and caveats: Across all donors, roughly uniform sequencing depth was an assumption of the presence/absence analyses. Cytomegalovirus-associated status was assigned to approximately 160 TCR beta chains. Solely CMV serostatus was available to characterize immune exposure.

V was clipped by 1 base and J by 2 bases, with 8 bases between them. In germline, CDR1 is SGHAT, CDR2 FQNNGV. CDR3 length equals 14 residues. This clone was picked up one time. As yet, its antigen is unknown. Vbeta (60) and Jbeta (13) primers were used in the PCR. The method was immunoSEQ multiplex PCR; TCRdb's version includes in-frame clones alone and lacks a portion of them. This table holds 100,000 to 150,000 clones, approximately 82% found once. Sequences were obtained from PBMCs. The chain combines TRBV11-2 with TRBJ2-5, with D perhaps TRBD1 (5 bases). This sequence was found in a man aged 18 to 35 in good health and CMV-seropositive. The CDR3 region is CASSLVDSQETQYF. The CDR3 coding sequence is TGTGCCAGCAGCTTAGTAGACAGTCAAGAGACCCAGTACTTC.